This passage covers 29 T cell receptor beta chains from one sample sequenced in a study of naive and memory T cell subsets. The study's findings and limits: Naive repertoires, especially CD8, held a few larger clonotypes, possibly memory cells re-expressing CD45RA.

Their specific antigens are unknown. Both TRBC1 and TRBC2 were covered by a beta constant-region primer of two equimolar oligonucleotides. Nested alpha and beta constant-region primers with the SP2 primer drove four PCR rounds on ligated cDNA. TCRdb re-derived calls from the UMI-ligation and nested PCR reads in MiXCR, one entry per CDR3 protein. The table records 130,000 to 150,000 distinct CDR3 sequences, under 25% of them present only once. Sequenced input: naive CD4+ T cells from blood. These receptors all come from a human donor in good health.

This chain uses TRBV20-1 with TRBJ2-7; D possibly uses TRBD1 or TRBD2 (5 bases each). V was shortened by 6 bases and J by 0 bases, with 12 bases between the two germline ends. The CDR3 runs 13 residues. CDR1 is DFQATT, CDR2 SNEGSKA, per germline (reference sequence). Here the CDR3 DNA reads TGCAGTGCACTTGGGACCGACTCCTACGAGCAGTACTTC. Amino acid sequence: CSALGTDSYEQYF.

This clonotype was seen a handful of times. The rearrangement links TRBV9 to TRBJ2-2; 10 bases align to TRBD2. CDR1 is SGDLS, CDR2 YYNGEE, per germline. The CDR3 sequence is 17 residues long. The J segment lost 7 bases and the V segment lost 4 bases, leaving 13 bases of the junction unmatched. CDR3 coding DNA: TGTGCCAGCAGCCCCAGAAGCGGGAGGGCCGGGGACGGGGAGCTGTTTTTT. Protein product: CASSPRSGRAGDGELFF. Looking up the rest from reference TRBV9 and TRBJ2-2 gives the full variable domain: DSGVTQTPKHLITATGQRVTLRCSPRSGDLSVYWYQQSLDQGLQFLIQYYNGEERAKGNILERFSAQQFPDLHSELNLSSLELGDSALYFCASSPRSGRAGDGELFFGEGSRLTVL.

The chain combines TRBV11-1 with TRBJ2-7; 8 bases line up with TRBD1. V lost 1 base to trimming and J lost 0 bases; unmatched junction nucleotides: 2. Germline V CDR1 and CDR2: SGHAT, FQDESV (reference sequence). This CDR3 spans 15 amino acids. The CDR3 DNA follows: TGTGCCAGCAGCTTAGAAGGACAGGGCTCCTACGAGCAGTACTTC. Translated: CASSLEGQGSYEQYF.

V gene TRBV2 combines with J gene TRBJ2-2; TRBD2 agrees at 12 bases. V lost 6 bases, J lost 0 bases, and 5 bases stayed unmatched. The length of the CDR3 is 17 residues. CDR1 is SNHLY and CDR2 is FYNNEI in the germline V gene. The CDR3, as DNA: TGTGCCAGCAGCGTAACTAGCGGGAGGTCGAACACCGGGGAGCTGTTTTTT. Amino acids: CASSVTSGRSNTGELFF.

The chain combines TRBV30 with TRBJ2-1; TRBD2 might be the D (5 bases). The germline CDR1 and CDR2 sequences are GTSNPN and SVGIG (reference sequence). V lost 3 bases to trimming and J lost 4 bases, with 10 bases between them. The CDR3 sequence is 13 residues long. The CDR3 DNA follows: TGTGCCTGGAGCAGAACTAGATACAATGAGCAGTTCTTC. Translated, it gives CAWSRTRYNEQFF.

The V call is TRBV6-5, the J call TRBJ2-5; 11 nucleotides line up with TRBD2. This CDR3 contains 15 residues. The germline gives CDR1 MNHEY, CDR2 SVGAGI. With V trimmed by 6 bases and J by 5 bases, 8 bases remained unmatched. CDR3 in amino acids: CASRPSGRPRETQYF. The DNA for the CDR3 is TGTGCCAGCAGGCCTAGCGGGAGGCCACGGGAGACCCAGTACTTC.

J is TRBJ2-1 and V is TRBV2, with a weak D call TRBD2 (5 bases). The CDR3 consists of 12 residues. The ends were cut back, 7 bases at V and 8 bases at J, with 12 bases in the middle. Germline CDR1 SNHLY, CDR2 FYNNEI. The CDR3 region has the DNA TGTGCCAGCAATTCGGGGTTTGATGAGCAGTTCTTC. Encoded protein: CASNSGFDEQFF.

This clonotype was detected only a few times. V and J are TRBV10-3 and TRBJ2-1; 10 bases align to TRBD1. Germline CDR1 ENHRY, CDR2 SYGVKD. This CDR3 contains 13 residues. V was clipped by 10 bases and J by 5 bases; unmatched bases: 5. The CDR3 DNA sequence: TGTGCCACCGGGACAGGGGAGAACAATGAGCAGTTCTTC. This translates into CATGTGENNEQFF.

The chain is built from TRBV29-1 and TRBJ2-7; D is unresolved. There are 13 residues in the CDR3. Germline lookup yields CDR1 SQVTM and CDR2 ANQGSEA. V was clipped by 7 bases and J by 2 bases, with 15 bases between them. The chain's CDR3 is CSAVATTPYEQYF. The CDR3 DNA reads TGCAGCGCCGTAGCCACCACCCCCTACGAGCAGTACTTC.

This clonotype was seen at least ten times. The chain employs TRBV6-5 and TRBJ2-3; D is perhaps TRBD2 (5 bases). Looked up from germline, CDR1 is MNHEY and CDR2 is SVGAGI. The CDR3 spans 14 residues. V lost 5 bases to trimming and J lost 4 bases, with 13 bases between them. The DNA of the CDR3 is TGTGCCAGCAGTAGGCTAGCTACCCCAGATACGCAGTATTTT. Residues: CASSRLATPDTQYF.

The sample holds a few counts of this clonotype. This chain joins TRBV20-1 and TRBJ2-1; possible D gene TRBD2, 6 bases. In germline, CDR1 is DFQATT, CDR2 SNEGSKA (reference sequence). Trimming shortened V by 3 bases and J by 3 bases, and 12 bases separated the two germline ends. The CDR3 is made up of 14 amino acids. The CDR3 nucleotides are TGCAGTGCTAGTTCGCGGGGATACTACAATGAGCAGTTCTTC. Its translation is CSASSRGYYNEQFF.

The CDR3 DNA sequence: TGTGCCAGCAGCCAAGAGTCCGGGGGGAACACCGGGGAGCTGTTTTTT. Amino acid sequence: CASSQESGGNTGELFF. The V call is TRBV3-1, the J call TRBJ2-2, with a tentative D call TRBD2 (6 bases). The germline gives CDR1 LGHDT, CDR2 YNNKEL (reference sequence). Trimming stripped 0 bases from V and 1 base from J, with 9 bases between. The CDR3 loop spans 16 amino acids.

CDR3 amino acids: CASSPLPRSTDTQYF. In DNA form, the CDR3 reads TGTGCCAGCTCACCACTTCCTAGAAGCACAGATACGCAGTATTTT. V and J are TRBV18 and TRBJ2-3; no reliable D call. Germline CDR1 and CDR2: KGHSH and LQKENI. V lost 1 base to trimming and J lost 0 bases, with 8 bases between them. The CDR3 loop spans 15 amino acids.

This clonotype was detected a few times. The gene calls are TRBV12-3 or TRBV12-4 and TRBJ2-1; 12 bases map to TRBD1. The CDR3 totals 15 residues. The ends lost 4 bases at V and 10 bases at J; junction bases unmatched: 8. In DNA form, the CDR3 reads TGTGCCAGCAGTTCCGCCGGGACAGGGGGCTTGGAGCAGTTCTTC. Translated: CASSSAGTGGLEQFF.

V usage is TRBV7-2 and J usage is TRBJ1-4; 9 nucleotides line up with TRBD1. Germline CDR1 SGHTA, CDR2 FQGNSA. The CDR3 has 13 residues. V lost 4 bases, J lost 7 bases, and 1 base stayed unmatched. The CDR3 DNA reads TGTGCCAGCAGCTCGGACAGGGGTGAAAAACTGTTTTTT. Translation: CASSSDRGEKLFF. The whole variable domain, filled in from reference TRBV7-2 and TRBJ1-4, reads GAGVSQSPSNKVTEKGKDVELRCDPISGHTALYWYRQSLGQGLEFLIYFQGNSAPDKSGLPSDRFSAERTGGSVSTLTIQRTQQEDSAVYLCASSSDRGEKLFFGSGTQLSVL.

This clonotype was detected a few times. The chain combines TRBV28 with TRBJ1-3; unclear D gene. Germline loops: CDR1 MDHEN, CDR2 SYDVKM. Trimming cost V 2 bases and J 3 bases, with 5 bases left between them. CDR3 size: 13 residues. The CDR3 coding sequence is TGTGCCAGCAGTTTACTCTTTGGAAACACCATATATTTT. Translating gives CASSLLFGNTIYF. Filled out from reference TRBV28 and TRBJ1-3, the complete variable domain reads DVKVTQSSRYLVKRTGEKVFLECVQDMDHENMFWYRQDPGLGLRLIYFSYDVKMKEKGDIPEGYSVSREKKERFSLILESASTNQTSMYLCASSLLFGNTIYFGEGSWLTVV.

This chain links TRBV5-1 with TRBJ2-6; D not resolved. The CDR3 runs 15 residues. Trimming cost V 4 bases and J 1 base, with 9 bases left between them. The germline gives CDR1 SGHRS, CDR2 YFSETQ. The CDR3 reads CASSQNPSGANVLTF. Here the CDR3 DNA reads TGCGCCAGCAGCCAAAACCCTTCTGGGGCCAACGTCCTGACTTTC.

This clonotype was recorded a few times. The rearrangement joins TRBV5-1 to TRBJ2-4; weak D call: TRBD1 (6 bases). Per germline, CDR1 SGHRS and CDR2 YFSETQ. CDR3 length equals 13 residues. V gave up 4 bases and J gave up 16 bases, with 21 bases separating them. CDR3 sequence (DNA): TGCGCCAGCAGCCGTGAGACCCGGGACATGGAATACTTC. Its protein is CASSRETRDMEYF.

This clonotype turned up a few times. This chain uses TRBV24-1 with TRBJ2-5; D uncertain. The germline V gene encodes CDR1 KGHDR and CDR2 SFDVKD. The CDR3 has 15 residues. The V end lost 9 bases, the J end lost 2 bases, and 18 bases lay between the germline ends. In DNA form, the CDR3 reads TGTGCCACCTCGTCCGCCCCTCCGAATCAAGAGACCCAGTACTTC. Its translation: CATSSAPPNQETQYF.

The J gene is TRBJ2-5, the V gene TRBV5-1, with D maybe TRBD1 (5 bases). In germline, CDR1 is SGHRS, CDR2 YFSETQ. The CDR3 consists of 14 residues. Between the trimmed V and J ends, which lost 0 bases and 4 bases, there was a span of 10 bases. CDR3 DNA sequence: TGCGCCAGCAGCTTGGGACAGATTGGAGAGACCCAGTACTTC. Its translation: CASSLGQIGETQYF. Full variable domain (outside the CDR3, taken from reference TRBV5-1 and TRBJ2-5): KAGVTQTPRYLIKTRGQQVTLSCSPISGHRSVSWYQQTPGQGLQFLFEYFSETQRNKGNFPGRFSGRQFSNSRSEMNVSTLELGDSALYLCASSLGQIGETQYFGPGTRLLVL.

V and J are TRBV6-6 and TRBJ1-5; D unresolved. V shed 2 bases and J shed 4 bases, with 9 bases lying between them. From germline, CDR1 is MNHNY and CDR2 SVGAGI (reference sequence). This CDR3 comprises 14 residues. CDR3 amino acids: CASSYLRTNQPQHF. CDR3 in DNA: TGTGCCAGCAGTTACCTCCGGACGAATCAGCCCCAGCATTTT.

V gene TRBV10-3 combines with J gene TRBJ2-7; 12 nucleotides align to TRBD2. Germline assignment: CDR1 ENHRY and CDR2 SYGVKD. Unmatched junction bases numbered 2, after V lost 6 bases and J lost 2 bases. This CDR3 spans 14 amino acids. The CDR3 DNA is TGTGCCATCAGCCGGACTAGCGGGGCCTACGAGCAGTACTTC. Translated, it gives CAISRTSGAYEQYF.

The V gene is TRBV3-1, the J gene TRBJ2-5; D is perhaps TRBD2 (6 bases). This CDR3 is 16 amino acids long. V dropped 4 bases and J dropped 2 bases, with 17 bases sitting between them. The germline gives CDR1 LGHDT, CDR2 YNNKEL (reference sequence). The CDR3 loop is CASSPHPVAGQETQYF. The CDR3 bases are TGTGCCAGCAGCCCCCACCCGGTTGCGGGACAAGAGACCCAGTACTTC.

On this clonotype itself: A single base separates this from a much larger clone, so it may be a read error. The V gene is TRBV6-6, the J gene TRBJ2-3; D gene uncertain. The CDR3 is made up of 12 amino acids. Germline values: CDR1 MNHNY, CDR2 SVGAGI (reference sequence). The CDR3 coding sequence is TGTGCCGGCAGCGCCTTCACAGATACGCAGTATTTT. This codes for CAGSAFTDTQYF.

This clonotype was seen only a few times. This rearrangement joins TRBV11-1 to TRBJ2-7; TRBD1 might be the D (6 bases). Trimming took off 5 bases at V and 6 bases at J, with 20 bases between the two ends. This CDR3 is 15 amino acids long. CDR1 SGHAT and CDR2 FQDESV come from the germline V gene (reference sequence). DNA for the CDR3: TGTGCCAGCAGCCACACAGGACAGACCCTAGTCGAGCAGTACTTC. Its protein product is CASSHTGQTLVEQYF.

This clonotype was counted only a few times. J is TRBJ2-1 and V is TRBV19, with D perhaps TRBD1 (6 bases). V dropped 9 bases and J dropped 2 bases, with 14 bases sitting between them. Per the germline V gene, CDR1 is LNHDA and CDR2 is SQIVND (reference sequence). The CDR3 has 14 amino acids. CDR3 loop: CASAGGQPYNEQFF. DNA of the CDR3: TGTGCCAGCGCTGGGGGACAACCCTACAATGAGCAGTTCTTC.

The table lists this clonotype with many counts. The genes are TRBV2 and TRBJ2-7; TRBD1 is a possible D gene (6 bases). Germline loops: CDR1 SNHLY, CDR2 FYNNEI. The ends were cut back, 6 bases at V and 3 bases at J, with 18 bases in the middle. The CDR3 runs 15 residues. In nucleotides, the CDR3 is TGTGCCAGCAGGGCCTCCGAGACAGGACACTACGAGCAGTACTTC. Amino acids: CASRASETGHYEQYF.

In this sample, this clonotype turned up many times. This sequence joins TRBV11-2 and TRBJ2-1, with 7 nucleotides matching TRBD2. This CDR3 contains 14 residues. V shed 5 bases, J shed 7 bases, and the junction held 8 bases outside the gene matches. Germline V gene sequence: CDR1 SGHAT, CDR2 FQNNGV. The CDR3: CASSPRMGGNEQFF. In DNA, the CDR3 is TGTGCCAGCAGCCCCAGGATGGGGGGGAATGAGCAGTTCTTC.

The table lists this clonotype with many counts. This rearrangement joins TRBV6-6 to TRBJ1-4, with unresolved D. CDR1 and CDR2 (germline): MNHNY, SVGAGI (reference sequence). V was cut by 7 bases and J by 0 bases, with 9 bases left in between. This CDR3 spans 14 amino acids. The chain's CDR3 is CASIFSATNEKLFF. DNA for the CDR3: TGTGCCAGCATTTTTTCTGCAACTAATGAAAAACTGTTTTTT.